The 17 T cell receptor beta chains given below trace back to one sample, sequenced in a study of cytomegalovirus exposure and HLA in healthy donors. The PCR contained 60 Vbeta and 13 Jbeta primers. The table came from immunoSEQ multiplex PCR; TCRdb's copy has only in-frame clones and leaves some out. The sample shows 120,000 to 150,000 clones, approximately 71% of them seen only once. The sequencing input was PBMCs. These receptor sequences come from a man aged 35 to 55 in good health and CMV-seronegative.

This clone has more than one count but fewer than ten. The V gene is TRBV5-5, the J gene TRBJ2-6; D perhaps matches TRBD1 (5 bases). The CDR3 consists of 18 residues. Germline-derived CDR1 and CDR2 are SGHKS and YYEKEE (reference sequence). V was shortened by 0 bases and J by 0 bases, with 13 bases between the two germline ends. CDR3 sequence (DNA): TGTGCCAGCAGCTTGGAGTGGGGCAGCGACTCTGGGGCCAACGTCCTGACTTTC. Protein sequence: CASSLEWGSDSGANVLTF.

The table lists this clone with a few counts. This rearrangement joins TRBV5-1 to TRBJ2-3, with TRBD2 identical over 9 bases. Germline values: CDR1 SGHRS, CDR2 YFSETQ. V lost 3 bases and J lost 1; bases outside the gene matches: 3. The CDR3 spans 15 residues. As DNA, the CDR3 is TGCGCCAGCAGCTATTTAGCGGGGGGCACAGATACGCAGTATTTT. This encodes CASSYLAGGTDTQYF.

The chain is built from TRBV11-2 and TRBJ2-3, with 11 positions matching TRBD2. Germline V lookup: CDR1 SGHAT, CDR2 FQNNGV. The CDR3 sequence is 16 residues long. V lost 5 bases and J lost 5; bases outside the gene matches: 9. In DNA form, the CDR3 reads TGTGCCAGCAGCACAATTAGCGGGGGGGCCTTAGATACGCAGTATTTT. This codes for CASSTISGGALDTQYF.

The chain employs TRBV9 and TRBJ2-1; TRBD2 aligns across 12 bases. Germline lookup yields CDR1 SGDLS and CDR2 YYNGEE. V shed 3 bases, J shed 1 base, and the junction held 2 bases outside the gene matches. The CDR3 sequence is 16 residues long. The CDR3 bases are TGTGCCAGCAGCGGTACTAGCGGGGGGTCCTACAATGAGCAGTTCTTC. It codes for CASSGTSGGSYNEQFF.

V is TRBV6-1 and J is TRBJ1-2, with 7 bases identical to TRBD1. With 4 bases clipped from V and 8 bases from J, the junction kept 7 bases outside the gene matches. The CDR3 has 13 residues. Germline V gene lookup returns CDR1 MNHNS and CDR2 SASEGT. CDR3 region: CASSAGDSYGYTF. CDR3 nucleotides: TGTGCCAGCAGTGCCGGGGACAGTTACGGCTACACCTTC.

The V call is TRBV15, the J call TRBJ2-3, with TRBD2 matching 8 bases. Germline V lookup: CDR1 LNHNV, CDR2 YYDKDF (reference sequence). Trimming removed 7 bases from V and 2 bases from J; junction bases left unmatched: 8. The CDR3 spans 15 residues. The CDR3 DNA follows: TGTGCCACCACGAAGCGAGCGGGGGCCACAGATACGCAGTATTTT. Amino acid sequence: CATTKRAGATDTQYF.

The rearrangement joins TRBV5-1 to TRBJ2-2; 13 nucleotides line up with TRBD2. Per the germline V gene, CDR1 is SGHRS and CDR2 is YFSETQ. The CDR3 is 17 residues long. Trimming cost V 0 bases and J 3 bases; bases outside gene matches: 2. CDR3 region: CASSLGGLAGDTGELFF. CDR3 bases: TGCGCCAGCAGCTTGGGAGGACTAGCGGGGGACACCGGGGAGCTGTTTTTT. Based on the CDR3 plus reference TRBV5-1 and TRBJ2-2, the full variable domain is KAGVTQTPRYLIKTRGQQVTLSCSPISGHRSVSWYQQTPGQGLQFLFEYFSETQRNKGNFPGRFSGRQFSNSRSEMNVSTLELGDSALYLCASSLGGLAGDTGELFFGEGSRLTVL.

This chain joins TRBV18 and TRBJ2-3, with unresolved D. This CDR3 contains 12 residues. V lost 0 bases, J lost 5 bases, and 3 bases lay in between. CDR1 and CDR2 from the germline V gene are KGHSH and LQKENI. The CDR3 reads CASSPPLDTQYF. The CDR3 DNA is TGTGCCAGCTCACCACCCCTAGATACGCAGTATTTT.

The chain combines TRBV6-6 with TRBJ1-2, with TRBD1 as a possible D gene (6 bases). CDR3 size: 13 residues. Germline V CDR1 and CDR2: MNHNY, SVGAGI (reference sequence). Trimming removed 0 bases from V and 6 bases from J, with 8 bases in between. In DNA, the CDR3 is TGTGCCAGCAGTTACTCGCCAGGGGATGGCTACACCTTC. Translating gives CASSYSPGDGYTF.

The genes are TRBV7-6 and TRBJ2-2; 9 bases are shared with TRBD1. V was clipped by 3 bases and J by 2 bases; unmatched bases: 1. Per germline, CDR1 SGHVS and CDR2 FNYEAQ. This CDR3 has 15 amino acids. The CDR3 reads CASSLGQGNTGELFF. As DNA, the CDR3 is TGTGCCAGCAGCTTGGGACAGGGCAACACCGGGGAGCTGTTTTTT.

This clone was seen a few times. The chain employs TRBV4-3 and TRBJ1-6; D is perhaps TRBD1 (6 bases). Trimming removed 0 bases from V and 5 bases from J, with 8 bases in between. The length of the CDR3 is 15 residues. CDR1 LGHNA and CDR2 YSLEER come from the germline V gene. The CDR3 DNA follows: TGCGCCAGCAGCCAAGATGGGACAAATAATTCACCCCTCCACTTT. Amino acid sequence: CASSQDGTNNSPLHF.

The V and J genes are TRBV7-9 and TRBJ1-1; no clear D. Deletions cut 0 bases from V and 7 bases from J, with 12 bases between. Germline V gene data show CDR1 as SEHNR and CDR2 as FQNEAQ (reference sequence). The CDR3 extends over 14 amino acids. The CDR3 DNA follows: TGTGCCAGCAGCTTAGCGGGAGGGAGAGGTGAAGCTTTCTTT. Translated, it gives CASSLAGGRGEAFF.

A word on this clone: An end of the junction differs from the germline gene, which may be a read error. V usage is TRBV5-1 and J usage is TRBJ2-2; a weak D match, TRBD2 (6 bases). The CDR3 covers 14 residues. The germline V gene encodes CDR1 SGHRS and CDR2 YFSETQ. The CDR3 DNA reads TGCGCCAGCAGCCCACCCCAGAACACCGGGGGGCTGTTTTTT. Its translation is CASSPPQNTGGLFF.

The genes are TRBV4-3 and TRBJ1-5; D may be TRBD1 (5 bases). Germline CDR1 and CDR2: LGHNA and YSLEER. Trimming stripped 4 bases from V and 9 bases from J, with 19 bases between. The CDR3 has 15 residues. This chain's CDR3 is CASSREDSLGWPQHF. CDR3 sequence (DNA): TGCGCCAGCAGCCGAGAAGACAGTCTTGGTTGGCCCCAGCATTTT.

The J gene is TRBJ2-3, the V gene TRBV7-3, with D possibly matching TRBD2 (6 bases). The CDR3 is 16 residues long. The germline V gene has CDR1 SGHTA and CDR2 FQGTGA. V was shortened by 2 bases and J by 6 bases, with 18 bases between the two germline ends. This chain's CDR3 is CASSLDSGLLPDTQYF. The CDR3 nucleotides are TGTGCCAGCAGCTTAGATTCGGGACTCCTCCCGGATACGCAGTATTTT.

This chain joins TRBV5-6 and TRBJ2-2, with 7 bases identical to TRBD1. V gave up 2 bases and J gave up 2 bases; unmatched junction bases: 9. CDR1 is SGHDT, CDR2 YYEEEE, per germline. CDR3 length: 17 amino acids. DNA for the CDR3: TGTGCCAGCAGCTTAGGGACCGGGACAGATAACACCGGGGAGCTGTTTTTT. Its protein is CASSLGTGTDNTGELFF.

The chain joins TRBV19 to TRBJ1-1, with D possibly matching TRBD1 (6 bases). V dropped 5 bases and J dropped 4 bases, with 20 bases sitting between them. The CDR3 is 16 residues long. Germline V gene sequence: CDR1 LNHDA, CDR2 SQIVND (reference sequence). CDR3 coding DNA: TGTGCCAGTAGTCCCGGGGGGGAGGGGGGCCTCACTGAAGCTTTCTTT. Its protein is CASSPGGEGGLTEAFF.